The 27 T cell receptor beta chains in this list originate from one sample, sequenced in a study of blood T cell repertoires in COVID-19. Assay: immunoSEQ multiplex PCR; the TCRdb copy retains only in-frame clones and omits some. The sample holds over 40,000 clones, about four fifths seen once. The sample consisted of peripheral blood. These receptors were taken from a woman in her fifties or sixties with acute or convalescent COVID-19.

J is TRBJ2-2 and V is TRBV2; TRBD1 agrees at 11 bases. CDR3 size: 15 residues. Germline CDR1 reads SNHLY; CDR2 reads FYNNEI. The J segment lost 4 bases and the V segment lost 6 bases, leaving 4 bases of the junction unmatched. The CDR3: CASSKGQGGTGELFF. The CDR3 DNA is TGTGCCAGCAGCAAGGGACAGGGGGGCACCGGGGAGCTGTTTTTT. The full variable domain, in which reference TRBV2 and TRBJ2-2 provide the parts outside the CDR3, is EPEVTQTPSHQVTQMGQEVILRCVPISNHLYFYWYRQILGQKVEFLVSFYNNEISEKSEIFDDQFSVERPDGSNFTLKIRSTKLEDSAMYFCASSKGQGGTGELFFGEGSRLTVL.

The rearrangement joins TRBV6-1 to TRBJ1-5; weak D call: TRBD1 (5 bases). V was pared by 1 base and J by 2 bases, with 9 bases between. The CDR3 consists of 15 residues. CDR1 is MNHNS and CDR2 is SASEGT in the germline V gene. DNA of the CDR3: TGTGCCAGCAGTGAAGTTGACAGCGGCAATCAGCCCCAGCATTTT. Its translation: CASSEVDSGNQPQHF.

The chain recombines TRBV23-1 with TRBJ2-7; 14 nucleotides match TRBD2. TRBV23-1 is assigned to the ORF class and has an uncertain function. The V and J ends lost 7 bases and 2 bases, in that order; junction bases with no gene match: 10. The CDR3 extends over 17 amino acids. The CDR3 is CASNQGLAGANPYEQYF. The DNA of the CDR3 is TGCGCCAGCAATCAGGGACTAGCGGGAGCGAATCCCTACGAGCAGTACTTC.

V is TRBV7-8 and J is TRBJ1-3; the match to TRBD1 covers 7 bases. The junction had 5 bases not matched to a gene; V was cut back by 6 bases and J by 3 bases. Per germline, CDR1 SGHVS and CDR2 FQNEAQ. The CDR3 runs to 14 residues. The CDR3 sequence: CASRSRGSGNTIYF. Here the CDR3 DNA reads TGTGCCAGCAGGAGCAGGGGGAGTGGAAACACCATATATTTT.

This clone was counted between two and nine times. The chain links TRBV3-1 (or the pseudogene TRBV3-2) to TRBJ1-3; unclear D gene. The V gene's germline CDR1 is LGHDT and CDR2 YNNKEL (reference sequence). Trimming removed 1 base at V and 0 bases at J, with 10 bases between. The length of the CDR3 is 16 residues. The CDR3 loop reads CASSQVLSNSGNTIYF. The CDR3 nucleotides are TGTGCCAGCAGCCAAGTCCTTAGTAACTCTGGAAACACCATATATTTT.

This clone turned up a few times. V usage is TRBV16 and J usage is TRBJ1-2, with TRBD1 matching 7 bases. Germline lookup yields CDR1 KGHSY and CDR2 FQNENV. The J segment lost 0 bases and the V segment lost 3 bases, leaving 1 base of the junction unmatched. CDR3 length: 14 residues. CDR3: CASSQGQTNYGYTF. The CDR3 DNA reads as TGTGCCAGCAGCCAGGGACAGACTAACTATGGCTACACCTTC. Drawing the rest from reference TRBV16 and TRBJ1-2, the complete variable domain is GEEVAQTPKHLVRGEGQKAKLYCAPIKGHSYVFWYQQVLKNEFKFLISFQNENVFDETGMPKERFSAKCLPNSPCSLEIQATKLEDSAVYFCASSQGQTNYGYTFGSGTRLTVV.

The rearrangement uses TRBV3-1 (or the pseudogene TRBV3-2) and TRBJ2-1; TRBD2 agrees at 8 bases. The germline CDR1 and CDR2 sequences are LGHDT and YNNKEL (reference sequence). V trimming: 0 bases; J trimming: 4 bases; junction bases outside the gene matches: 8. The CDR3 extends over 17 amino acids. The CDR3 nucleotides read TGTGCCAGCAGCCAAGAAGGGACTAGGCGGCCTTACAATGAGCAGTTCTTC. Amino acid sequence: CASSQEGTRRPYNEQFF.

This chain links TRBV5-4 with TRBJ2-7, with D possibly TRBD1 on 6 matching bases. V gave up 7 bases and J gave up 2 bases, with 13 bases separating them. Germline assignment: CDR1 SGHNT and CDR2 YYREEE (reference sequence). This CDR3 is built from 13 residues. CDR3 in DNA: TGTGCCAGCGGCAACAGGGTAACCTACGAGCAGTACTTC. This codes for CASGNRVTYEQYF.

As regards this clone: Within the sample, other DNA sequences also encode this same CDR3. The rearrangement links TRBV28 to TRBJ2-4; the D gene is possibly TRBD1 (6 bases). The germline CDR1 and CDR2 sequences are MDHEN and SYDVKM. Trimming stripped 2 bases from V and 1 base from J, with 6 bases between. This CDR3 is 14 amino acids long. The CDR3 DNA is TGTGCCAGCAGTTTACAGGGGGCCAAAAACATTCAGTACTTC. Protein sequence: CASSLQGAKNIQYF.

The V gene is TRBV6-2 or TRBV6-3, the J gene TRBJ2-7; D possibly corresponds to TRBD1 (6 bases). V was cut by 2 bases and J by 2 bases, with 10 bases left in between. The V gene's germline CDR1 is MNHEY and CDR2 SVGEGT. The CDR3 extends over 14 amino acids. CDR3: CASSYSQGPYEQYF. Written as DNA, the CDR3 is TGTGCCAGCAGTTACAGTCAGGGGCCCTACGAGCAGTACTTC.

The genes are TRBV5-1 and TRBJ1-1; the match to TRBD1 covers 7 bases. V lost 7 bases to trimming and J lost 1 base; unmatched junction nucleotides: 10. Looked up from germline, CDR1 is SGHRS and CDR2 is YFSETQ. The CDR3 is 15 residues long. The CDR3 DNA sequence: TGCGCCAGCCAGGACTTAGGGGGCTGGAACACTGAAGCTTTCTTT. This translates into CASQDLGGWNTEAFF.

The chain is built from TRBV10-2 and TRBJ2-3, with a possible D match to TRBD2 (6 bases). Per germline, CDR1 WSHSY and CDR2 SAAADI. The V end was cut by 5 bases, the J end by 0 bases, with 18 bases between. CDR3 length: 17 amino acids. The CDR3 DNA reads as TGCGCCAGCAGTAGTATAGCGGATTATTCTAGCACAGATACGCAGTATTTT. Its translation: CASSSIADYSSTDTQYF.

The J gene is TRBJ1-1, the V gene TRBV10-3, with TRBD1 identical over 11 bases. The V gene's germline CDR1 is ENHRY and CDR2 SYGVKD. Losses at the gene ends were 5 bases for V and 1 base for J; bases not matched to a gene: 6. This CDR3 region has 16 residues. CDR3 region: CAISSGQGARNTEAFF. The CDR3 bases are TGTGCCATCAGTTCCGGACAGGGGGCTAGGAACACTGAAGCTTTCTTT.

The rearrangement links TRBV10-3 to TRBJ2-7, with D possibly matching TRBD2 (6 bases). The germline CDR1 and CDR2 sequences are ENHRY and SYGVKD. The V gene lost 5 bases and the J gene lost 4 bases, with 18 bases spanning the gap. The CDR3 runs to 15 residues. CDR3: CAISPTGTAGYEQYF. The DNA of the CDR3 is TGTGCCATCAGTCCAACCGGGACTGCCGGATACGAGCAGTACTTC.

This clone occurred a few times. CDR3 region: CATGGGNSYEQYF. The CDR3 nucleotides are TGTGCCACCGGCGGGGGAAACTCCTACGAGCAGTACTTC. The genes are TRBV24-1 and TRBJ2-7; 7 nucleotides match TRBD2. Trimming took 9 bases from V and 0 from J; bases not matched to a gene: 4. Germline V gene lookup returns CDR1 KGHDR and CDR2 SFDVKD. The CDR3 is 13 residues long.

This chain joins TRBV7-8 and TRBJ2-5; TRBD2 might be the D (6 bases). Germline V gene data show CDR1 as SGHVS and CDR2 as FQNEAQ. V was clipped by 5 bases and J by 2 bases, with 15 bases between them. This CDR3 is 15 amino acids long. This chain's CDR3 is CASSGPRGTQETQYF. As DNA, the CDR3 is TGTGCCAGCAGCGGACCCCGGGGGACTCAAGAGACCCAGTACTTC.

This rearrangement joins TRBV6-5 to TRBJ1-1; D perhaps matches TRBD1 (5 bases). CDR3 size: 15 residues. The V end was cut by 2 bases, the J end by 0 bases, with 10 bases between. The V gene's germline CDR1 is MNHEY and CDR2 SVGAGI. CDR3 in amino acids: CASSYRQRMNTEAFF. For the CDR3, the DNA is TGTGCCAGCAGTTACAGACAGAGAATGAACACTGAAGCTTTCTTT.

Only one count was recorded for this clone. V and J are TRBV13 and TRBJ2-1; 9 nucleotides line up with TRBD2. CDR3 length: 13 amino acids. Germline lookup yields CDR1 PRHDT and CDR2 FYEKMQ (reference sequence). J lost 7 bases, V lost 7 bases, and 5 bases had no gene match. In DNA, the CDR3 is TGTGCCAGCACTCTCCTAGCGGGAAATGAGCAGTTCTTC. Its translation: CASTLLAGNEQFF.

The genes are TRBV7-9 and TRBJ1-6; a weak D match, TRBD1 (6 bases). Trimming removed 1 base from V and 7 bases from J, with 8 bases in between. The CDR3 is made up of 14 amino acids. From germline, CDR1 is SEHNR and CDR2 FQNEAQ (reference sequence). DNA of the CDR3: TGTGCCAGCAGCTTAGGACAGGAGAATTCACCCCTCCACTTT. Translated, it gives CASSLGQENSPLHF.

This clone was observed once. DNA of the CDR3: TGTGCCAGCAGACCTGGGGGGAACGGAGGCTACACCTTC. This encodes CASRPGGNGGYTF. The rearrangement joins TRBV12-3 or TRBV12-4 to TRBJ1-2, with D tentatively TRBD1 (5 bases). V was cut by 6 bases and J by 8 bases, with 16 bases left in between. The CDR3 is 13 amino acids.

CDR3 sequence (DNA): TGCAGTGCTAGTAACCGAGACAGGGGGCAGGACGAGCAGTACTTC. It is translated as CSASNRDRGQDEQYF. The chain couples TRBV20-1 to TRBJ2-7, with TRBD1 matching over 10 bases. Trimming took 3 bases from V and 5 from J; bases not matched to a gene: 10. This CDR3 comprises 15 residues. The V gene's germline CDR1 is DFQATT and CDR2 SNEGSKA (reference sequence).

This chain connects TRBV7-3 to TRBJ1-6; D gene ambiguous. Between the trimmed V and J ends, which lost 2 bases and 6 bases, there was a span of 5 bases. The CDR3 loop spans 13 amino acids. Per the germline V gene, CDR1 is SGHTA and CDR2 is FQGTGA. The CDR3 loop reads CASSLVLNSPLHF. The CDR3 DNA is TGTGCCAGCAGCTTAGTTCTTAATTCACCCCTCCACTTT.

The chain links TRBV5-8 to TRBJ2-6; D is perhaps TRBD1 (6 bases). The CDR3 has 17 residues. Trimming pared 3 bases from V and 4 bases from J, leaving 17 bases between. The V gene's germline CDR1 is SGHTS and CDR2 YDEGEE. In DNA, the CDR3 is TGTGCCAGCAGCTGGACTTCAGGGGCCGGCGGGGCCAACGTCCTGACTTTC. Translating it yields CASSWTSGAGGANVLTF.

The V gene is TRBV19, the J gene TRBJ2-1; 7 bases match TRBD1. The CDR3 has 12 amino acids. The trim removed 6 bases at V and 10 bases at J, leaving 6 bases unmatched. In germline, CDR1 is LNHDA, CDR2 SQIVND (reference sequence). DNA of the CDR3: TGTGCCAGTAGCCCCTGGACAGGAGAGCAGTTCTTC. Translation gives CASSPWTGEQFF. Together with reference TRBV19 and TRBJ2-1, the CDR3 gives the full variable domain: DGGITQSPKYLFRKEGQNVTLSCEQNLNHDAMYWYRQDPGQGLRLIYYSQIVNDFQKGDIAEGYSVSREKKESFPLTVTSAQKNPTAFYLCASSPWTGEQFFGPGTRLTVL.

In DNA form, the CDR3 reads TGTGCCAGCAGTTGGACAGTTGGCACGAACACCGGGGAGCTGTTTTTT. This codes for CASSWTVGTNTGELFF. The chain links TRBV6-8 to TRBJ2-2; the D gene is possibly TRBD1 (6 bases). Germline V gene sequence: CDR1 MNHGY, CDR2 SAAAGT. CDR3 length equals 16 residues. V was clipped by 4 bases and J by 0 bases, with 12 bases between them.

The V and J genes are TRBV6-7 and TRBJ2-5; 7 bases agree with TRBD2. TRBV6-7 is an open reading frame whose function is uncertain. J lost 5 bases, V lost 2 bases, and 8 bases had no gene match. This CDR3 has 15 amino acids. CDR3 nucleotide sequence: TGTGCCAGCAGTTACCTTTCGGGCGGGGGTGAGACCCAGTACTTC. Its translation is CASSYLSGGGETQYF.

This rearrangement joins TRBV12-1 to TRBJ2-1; the DNA was not compared with TRBD2, the D call given in the table. TRBV12-1 represents a pseudogene. This CDR3 spans 14 amino acids. The CDR3 protein is CASPLIGANNEQFF. The DNA of the CDR3 is TGTGCCAGCCCCTTAATCGGAGCAAACAATGAGCAGTTCTTC.